The present entry profiles one T cell receptor (beta chain) with its context. Its antigen target is currently unknown. Base-call qualities are not available, and no considerably larger clone is one nucleotide away. The data derive from a study of T cell repertoires in cytomegalovirus infection (dated by TCRdb to between 2019 and 2020). Study-wide context: Donor HLA type was relevant to the analysis, because carriage of CMV infection together with the matching HLA type was indicated by public TCR beta signatures. Broad study findings and their caveats: Carriers of CMV infection plus the relevant HLA type were discriminated by the cumulative frequency of public TCR beta family members in the study cohort and in an independent roughly 340-donor cohort. The ex vivo response was dominated by HLA-C-restricted CMV-specific TCR beta clonotypes, which also provided the single most frequent clonotype in two of eight donors.

For CDR1 and CDR2, the germline V gene (reference sequence) lists DFQATT and SNEGSKA. The CDR3 measures 13 amino acids from cysteine to phenylalanine. Only CDR3 DNA is held: 39 bases, read in frame from base 1. V loses 8 bases at its end and J loses 2 bases; junction bases beyond the gene matches: 6. Sequenced on an Illumina HiSeq 1500. TCRdb's own reprocessing of the public reads used fastp at Q25 and MiXCR and kept productive beta chains. Each CDR3 protein gets just one entry, which takes the most common genes and DNA from the rows behind it. For this sample the table gives more than 400,000 distinct CDR3 sequences, of which around 27% were detected only once. The top ten hold approximately 13% of the sample.

The sequencing sample was made of PBMCs. The V and J genes are TRBV20-1 and TRBJ2-7, with TRBD1 identical over 10 junction bases. This sequence was found in a human donor in good health (CMV status not recorded). Some clones in this sample may be carry-over from other donors' samples. The DNA sequence reads TGCAGTTCCGGACAGGGGGTCACCTACGAGCAGTACTTC. The encoded protein is CSSGQGVTYEQYF.